This passage covers 27 T cell receptor beta chains from one sample sequenced in a study of T cell clonality in common variable immunodeficiency. Libraries were prepared by immunoSEQ multiplex PCR; TCRdb keeps only in-frame clonotypes and omits some of them. The sample has tens of thousands of clones, none seen only once; the top ten hold roughly a tenth. The specimen sequenced was peripheral blood mononuclear cells. The source is a person aged 18 to 69 in good health.

This clone was detected a few times. The read stops 3 residues short of the end of the CDR3; the missing end is completed from the germline J gene. The chain joins TRBV30 to TRBJ2-4; 8 bases are shared with TRBD1. The CDR3 loop spans 15 amino acids. Germline V gives CDR1 GTSNPN, CDR2 SVGIG (reference sequence). CDR3 region: CAWTLPDRVGYGQYF. The sequenced CDR3 bases are TGTGCCTGGACCCTCCCGGACAGGGTAGGGTATGGT.

This clone was found many times. Read sequence stops 3 residues before the CDR3 end, and the germline J gene provides the missing end. The V call is TRBV30, the J call TRBJ1-1, with D unresolved. The germline V gene has CDR1 GTSNPN and CDR2 SVGIG (reference sequence). Trimming took 3 bases from V and 5 from J, leaving 13 bases between them. This CDR3 is built from 13 residues. CDR3 loop: CAWSHGSGTEAFF. The sequenced CDR3 bases are TGTGCCTGGAGCCATGGATCAGGAACTGAA. The whole variable domain, remainder taken from reference TRBV30 and TRBJ1-1, is SQTIHQWPATLVQPVGSPLSLECTVEGTSNPNLYWYRQAAGRGLQLLFYSVGIGQISSEVPQNLSASRPQDRQFILSSKKLLLSDSGFYLCAWSHGSGTEAFFGQGTRLTVV.

This clone has a count of ten or more. The observed sequence ends 3 residues before the CDR3 terminus, with the missing tail filled in from the germline J gene. The chain is built from TRBV20-1 and TRBJ2-3, with D perhaps TRBD2 (5 bases). This CDR3 is built from 14 residues. Germline V gene sequence: CDR1 DFQATT, CDR2 SNEGSKA (reference sequence). Trimming took 4 bases from V and 2 from J, leaving 13 bases between them. CDR3 DNA, as far as it was read: TGCAGTGCTACGCCCCAGCGGAACACAGATACG. Protein product: CSATPQRNTDT. Given in full, the CDR3 is CSATPQRNTDTQYF.

This clone appeared many times. The CDR3 goes on 3 residues after the read ends, and that part is filled in from the germline J gene. The chain joins TRBV4-2 to TRBJ2-4; D might be TRBD1 (5 bases). Germline loops: CDR1 LGHNA, CDR2 YNFKEQ. The CDR3 has 16 residues. Trimming took 4 bases from V and 2 from J, leaving 15 bases between them. The CDR3 bases that were read are TGTGCCAGCAGCCTAGGGGATCTGGACACCAAAAACATT. Translating gives CASSLGDLDTKNI. The full-length CDR3 reads as CASSLGDLDTKNIQYF.

This clone was detected ten times or more. The read comes to an end 3 residues before the CDR3 does, leaving the germline J gene to fill in the end. This rearrangement joins TRBV20-1 to TRBJ2-1; 10 nucleotides align to TRBD2. From germline, CDR1 is DFQATT and CDR2 SNEGSKA (reference sequence). Unmatched junction bases numbered 8, after V lost 4 bases and J lost 2 bases. The CDR3 consists of 16 residues. CDR3 region: CSANQREGRTYNEQFF. Partial CDR3 DNA: TGCAGTGCTAATCAGCGGGAGGGCCGTACCTACAATGAG.

This clone was recorded at least ten times. Here the CDR3 reads CASSSWGGYYEQYF. The DNA read from the CDR3 is TGTGCCAGCAGCTCCTGGGGGGGTTACTACGAG. V usage is TRBV7-3 and J usage is TRBJ2-7, with TRBD2 identical over 7 bases. The read ends 3 residues before the CDR3 terminus; that terminus is restored from the germline J gene. V shed 4 bases and J 3 bases; nucleotides not matched to a gene: 6. CDR3 size: 14 residues. Germline values: CDR1 SGHTA, CDR2 FQGTGA.

This clone showed up many times. The read ends 3 residues shy of where the CDR3 ends; the end is completed using the germline J gene. This chain joins TRBV11-2 and TRBJ2-1, with 8 bases matching TRBD2. V was clipped by 5 bases and J by 7 bases; unmatched bases: 7. CDR3 length equals 14 residues. Germline-derived CDR1 and CDR2 are SGHAT and FQNNGV. The sequenced CDR3 bases are TGTGCCAGCAGCCCGATAGCGGGACTTAATGAG. Translation gives CASSPIAGLNE. The whole CDR3 protein reads CASSPIAGLNEQFF.

This clone was detected many times. The read ends 3 residues before the CDR3 terminus; that terminus is restored from the germline J gene. V and J are TRBV5-1 and TRBJ1-1; maybe TRBD1 (6 bases). Trimming removed 2 bases from V and 2 bases from J, with 22 bases in between. The CDR3 contains 18 residues. CDR1 and CDR2 (germline): SGHRS, YFSETQ. CDR3 DNA (partial): TGCGCCAGCAGCTTCCCACCTCATTTAGGGGGTTTTAACACTGAA. Its protein product is CASSFPPHLGGFNTE. The complete CDR3 sequence is CASSFPPHLGGFNTEAFF.

The sample holds many counts of this clone. The read ends 3 residues early relative to the CDR3; the germline J gene fills the gap. The chain couples TRBV4-2 to TRBJ1-5, with a weak D call TRBD1 (5 bases). This CDR3 has 14 amino acids. Trimming cost V 3 bases and J 7 bases, with 13 bases left between them. Per germline, CDR1 LGHNA and CDR2 YNFKEQ. The CDR3 protein is CASSQPGEGQPQHF. The sequenced CDR3 bases are TGTGCCAGCAGCCAGCCGGGGGAAGGGCAGCCC.

This clone was observed many times. Read sequence stops 3 residues before the CDR3 end, and the germline J gene provides the missing end. The rearrangement uses TRBV5-1 and TRBJ1-1; 7 bases align to TRBD1. Trimming at V came to 2 bases and at J to 3 bases, leaving 7 bases not matched to a gene. Germline V gives CDR1 SGHRS, CDR2 YFSETQ. CDR3 length equals 15 residues. The CDR3 DNA, read in part, is TGCGCCAGCAGCTTTTTAGAAGGGGGCTACACTGAA. This translates into CASSFLEGGYTE. From start to end, the CDR3 is CASSFLEGGYTEAFF.

This clone showed up many times. The CDR3 end falls 3 residues outside the read, so it is completed with the germline J gene. V and J are TRBV7-8 and TRBJ2-3; TRBD1 matches at 7 bases. CDR3 length equals 17 residues. The V and J ends lost 3 bases and 2 bases, in that order; junction bases with no gene match: 11. Germline values: CDR1 SGHVS, CDR2 FQNEAQ. The part of the CDR3 DNA that was read is TGTGCCAGCAGCTTCCCCCGGGACAGAGGGCCCACAGATACG. As protein: CASSFPRDRGPTDT. The whole CDR3 protein reads CASSFPRDRGPTDTQYF.

This clone has a count of ten or more. The read falls 3 residues short of the CDR3 end, and the missing part is taken from the germline J gene. V gene TRBV18 combines with J gene TRBJ2-5, with unresolved D. Germline loops: CDR1 KGHSH, CDR2 LQKENI. This CDR3 has 12 residues. V was shortened by 4 bases and J by 5 bases, with 8 bases between the two germline ends. This CDR3 reads CASSLVEETQYF. The CDR3 DNA, read in part, is TGTGCCAGCTCACTAGTCGAGGAGACC.

This clone was seen at least ten times. The read ends 3 residues early relative to the CDR3; the germline J gene fills the gap. V is TRBV10-3 and J is TRBJ2-1, with TRBD2 as a possible D gene (5 bases). This CDR3 has 16 amino acids. V lost 2 bases and J lost 4, with 15 bases in between. Germline CDR1 reads ENHRY; CDR2 reads SYGVKD. CDR3 DNA, as far as it was read: TGTGCCATCAGTGAGGGGTCCGAGAGGGCGTACAATGAG. It translates to CAISEGSERAYNE. The full CDR3 is CAISEGSERAYNEQFF.

Many counts were recorded for this clone. Read sequence stops 3 residues before the CDR3 end, and the germline J gene provides the missing end. V usage is TRBV4-1 and J usage is TRBJ2-3; the D gene is possibly TRBD2 (5 bases). Per germline, CDR1 MGHRA and CDR2 YSYEKL. The CDR3 covers 13 residues. The part of the CDR3 DNA that was read is TGCGCCAGCAGAGGCGGAGGTAGAGAGACG. It encodes CASRGGGRET. The whole CDR3 is CASRGGGRETQYF.

To note about this clone: Sequencing ends 3 residues short of the CDR3 end; the germline J gene provides the rest. This rearrangement joins TRBV7-9 to TRBJ2-1; D might be TRBD1 (6 bases). Germline CDR1 and CDR2: SEHNR and FQNEAQ (reference sequence). The CDR3 has 14 amino acids. With 5 bases removed from V and 9 bases from J, the gap between germline ends came to 17 bases. The DNA read from the CDR3 is TGTGCCAGCAGCCCCATGGGGGCGCAGGGTGAG. The encoded protein is CASSPMGAQGE. The whole CDR3 is CASSPMGAQGEQFF.

The sample holds many counts of this clone. The CDR3 sequence: CASSYSTGGADGELFF. Partial CDR3 DNA: TGTGCCAGCAGTTACTCGACAGGGGGCGCGGACGGGGAG. The genes are TRBV6-2 or TRBV6-3 and TRBJ2-2; 10 bases are shared with TRBD1. The CDR3 end is not reached by the read, which stops 3 residues before it; the germline J gene fills it in. Germline V CDR1 and CDR2: MNHEY, SVGEGT. V gave up 0 bases and J gave up 7 bases; unmatched junction bases: 5. This CDR3 comprises 16 residues.

Worth noting for this clone: The read comes to an end 3 residues before the CDR3 does, leaving the germline J gene to fill in the end. This chain links TRBV19 with TRBJ2-1; D unresolved. Germline values: CDR1 LNHDA, CDR2 SQIVND (reference sequence). This CDR3 contains 15 residues. The ends were cut back, 7 bases at V and 0 bases at J, with 13 bases in the middle. Incomplete CDR3 DNA: TGTGCCAGTACTATGACTCCGAGCTCCTACAATGAG. Its protein product is CASTMTPSSYNE. The full-length CDR3 reads as CASTMTPSSYNEQFF.

Many counts were recorded for this clone. The read stops 3 residues short of the end of the CDR3; the missing end is completed from the germline J gene. The chain carries TRBV5-5 and TRBJ1-2; D not resolved. The germline V and J ends were trimmed by 0 bases and 4 bases, with 10 bases remaining between them. Germline V gives CDR1 SGHKS, CDR2 YYEKEE (reference sequence). The length of the CDR3 is 14 residues. Incomplete CDR3 DNA: TGTGCCAGCAGCTTGGGGTTGGAGGGCTATGGC. Its protein is CASSLGLEGYG. The full CDR3 protein reads CASSLGLEGYGYTF.

This clone has ten or more counts. The CDR3 is cut off 3 residues early in the read; its end comes from the germline J gene. V is TRBV6-4 and J is TRBJ2-1, with D possibly TRBD2 on 6 matching bases. V lost 3 bases to trimming and J lost 5 bases, with 8 bases between them. The CDR3 is made up of 13 amino acids. CDR1 is MRHNA and CDR2 is SNTAGT in the germline V gene. Incomplete CDR3 DNA: TGTGCCAGCAGTGAGCGGGAACACAATGAG. Translation: CASSEREHNE. The complete CDR3 reads CASSEREHNEQFF.

There are many counts of this clone. The sequence runs out 3 residues before the end of the CDR3; the remainder is reconstructed from the germline J gene. The rearrangement links TRBV7-6 to TRBJ2-3; a weak D match, TRBD2 (5 bases). V was shortened by 5 bases and J by 0 bases, with 21 bases between the two germline ends. Germline V CDR1 and CDR2: SGHVS, FNYEAQ. The CDR3 extends over 18 amino acids. CDR3 DNA (partial): TGTGCCAGCAGCCAAAGGGTGGCGGCGGGTTCCAGCACAGATACG. As protein: CASSQRVAAGSSTDT. The whole CDR3 sequence reads CASSQRVAAGSSTDTQYF.

This clone was recorded at least ten times. From the germline J gene comes the end of the CDR3, since the read stops 3 residues before it. This chain uses TRBV5-1 with TRBJ2-1; 7 bases are a match to TRBD1. The CDR3 is 13 amino acids. V was clipped by 4 bases and J by 7 bases; unmatched bases: 5. Germline V lookup: CDR1 SGHRS, CDR2 YFSETQ. CDR3 sequence reads: CASSRQGENEQFF. CDR3 bases read: TGCGCCAGCAGCCGGCAGGGGGAAAATGAG.

This clone was observed many times. The read halts 3 residues ahead of the CDR3 end, with the missing end drawn from the germline J gene. The chain links TRBV7-9 to TRBJ2-1, with D possibly TRBD2 on 5 matching bases. The CDR3 totals 12 residues. The germline V gene has CDR1 SEHNR and CDR2 FQNEAQ (reference sequence). V lost 4 bases and J 9 bases, leaving 10 bases between the germline ends. The CDR3 bases that were read are TGTGCCAGCAGCTCTACGAGCGGTGAG. It yields the protein CASSSTSGE. From start to end, the CDR3 is CASSSTSGEQFF.

This clone was detected ten times or more. The CDR3 end falls 3 residues outside the read, so it is completed with the germline J gene. The V and J genes are TRBV4-2 and TRBJ2-4; 8 bases match TRBD1. The CDR3 is made up of 20 amino acids. CDR1 LGHNA and CDR2 YNFKEQ come from the germline V gene. The sequenced part of the CDR3 DNA is TGTGCCAGCAGCCCCGGGTCCCTCGAAGGACAGGGAAGAGAGCTAACGGGT. Translation: CASSPGSLEGQGRELTG. The full-length CDR3 reads as CASSPGSLEGQGRELTGQYF.

This clone was counted ten times or more. The read is 3 residues too short to cover the CDR3 end, so that end is filled in from the germline J gene. The chain recombines TRBV20-1 with TRBJ2-7; no clear D gene. Per the germline V gene, CDR1 is DFQATT and CDR2 is SNEGSKA (reference sequence). The CDR3 covers 11 residues. V gave up 6 bases and J gave up 3 bases, with 9 bases separating them. Partial CDR3 DNA: TGCAGTGCCTCCCTCGTCTACGAG. It specifies CSASLVYE. The entire CDR3 protein is CSASLVYEQYF.

This clone showed up many times. The read ends 3 residues early relative to the CDR3; the germline J gene fills the gap. The V call is TRBV5-4, the J call TRBJ1-1; 7 bases line up with TRBD1. The CDR3 has 13 amino acids. CDR1 is SGHNT, CDR2 YYREEE, per germline (reference sequence). This CDR3 is CASSLDERGRAFF. CDR3 DNA (partial): TGTGCCAGCAGCTTGGACGAGAGGGGGCGC.

The chain's CDR3 is CSAPTGQRTDTQYF. The part of the CDR3 DNA that was read is TGCAGTGCGCCGACAGGACAACGCACAGATACG. The V call is TRBV20-1, the J call TRBJ2-3; possible D gene TRBD1, 6 bases. The CDR3 is cut off 3 residues early in the read; its end comes from the germline J gene. The CDR3 is 14 amino acids. The germline gives CDR1 DFQATT, CDR2 SNEGSKA (reference sequence). The V and J ends lost 6 bases and 1 base respectively, with 14 bases between them.

This clone was detected ten times or more. From the germline J gene comes the end of the CDR3, since the read stops 3 residues before it. The J gene is TRBJ2-7, the V gene TRBV13, with 7 bases lining up with TRBD2. Germline loops: CDR1 PRHDT, CDR2 FYEKMQ (reference sequence). The CDR3 spans 15 residues. After removal of 4 bases from V and 2 bases from J, the junction contained 8 bases not matched to a gene. The CDR3 loop reads CASSSTSALTYEQYF. The covered CDR3 bases are TGTGCCAGCAGCTCAACTAGCGCATTAACCTACGAG.